These T cell receptor beta chains were read from a single sample in a study of cytomegalovirus exposure and HLA in healthy donors. The method was immunoSEQ multiplex PCR; TCRdb's version includes in-frame clones alone and lacks a portion of them. The sample includes fewer than 150,000 clones, 73% of them seen just once. The sequenced sample was PBMCs. The receptors stem from a human donor in good health. CDR3s include the opening cysteine and the closing phenylalanine or tryptophan. A D gene is named only where the DNA matches it firmly. Clone size is not always given. Where it is, it says once, few, many or a class for expanded clones.

V,size,D,J,DNA,CDR3
TRBV30,.,TRBD2,TRBJ2-5,TGTGCCTGGAGAGGTGGACTAGTAGTCGAGACCCAGTACTTC,CAWRGGLVVETQYF
TRBV12-5,.,TRBD2,TRBJ2-7,TGTGCTAGTGGTTCCCTGGGACTAGCGGGAGTTGAGCAGTACTTC,CASGSLGLAGVEQYF
TRBV2,.,.,TRBJ1-6,TGTGCCAGCAGTGAGCGATACTCACCCCTCCACTTT,CASSERYSPLHF
TRBV5-5,.,.,TRBJ1-2,TGTGCCAGCAGCTTGGTAGGAGTGGAGGACTATGGCTACACCTTC,CASSLVGVEDYGYTF
TRBV4-1,once,TRBD1,TRBJ2-2,TGCGCCAGCAGCCAAGACGGTACAGGGGCCAACACCGGGGAGCTGTTTTTT,CASSQDGTGANTGELFF
TRBV27,.,TRBD2,TRBJ2-3,TGTGCCAGCAGTTTCCGGCGGGAGCTGCTGGATACGCAGTATTTT,CASSFRRELLDTQYF
TRBV18,once,TRBD1,TRBJ2-1,TGTGCCAGCTCACCACCCGGGACAGCGTACAATGAGCAGTTCTTC,CASSPPGTAYNEQFF
TRBV9,.,TRBD2,TRBJ2-7,TGTGCCAGCAGCGAGACTAGCGGGAGAGGCAACGAGCAGTACTTC,CASSETSGRGNEQYF
TRBV25-1,.,TRBD1,TRBJ2-5,TGTGCCAGCAGTGGGGGGGACAGGCAAGAGACCCAGTACTTC,CASSGGDRQETQYF
TRBV9,.,TRBD1,TRBJ1-6,TGTGCCAGCAGCGTAGGACAGGGAAATAATTCACCCCTCCACTTT,CASSVGQGNNSPLHF
TRBV6-6,.,TRBD1,TRBJ2-7,TGTGCCACCCGGGACAGCAAAACCTACGAGCAGTACTTC,CATRDSKTYEQYF
TRBV5-4,.,TRBD2,TRBJ2-1,TGTGCCAGCAGCTTGGCACTAGCGGGGACCTACAATGAGCAGTTCTTC,CASSLALAGTYNEQFF
TRBV27,.,TRBD1,TRBJ2-2,TGTGCCAGCAGGACAGGGGACACCGGGGAGCTGTTTTTT,CASRTGDTGELFF
TRBV4-2,.,TRBD2,TRBJ2-1,TGTGCCAGCAGCCAAGATGAGGAGCTAGCGGGACGGAGTCAGTTCTTC,CASSQDEELAGRSQFF
TRBV13,few,TRBD2,TRBJ2-1,TGTGCCAGCAGCTTAGAGGGGACTACCAATGAGCAGTTCTTC,CASSLEGTTNEQFF
TRBV7-2,.,.,TRBJ2-2,TGTGCCAGCAGCTTAGGTCTAGGGGACACCGGGGAGCTGTTTTTT,CASSLGLGDTGELFF
TRBV5-1,.,TRBD2,TRBJ2-7,TGCGCCAGCAGCCCTAGCGGGAGGACCTACGAGCAGTACTTC,CASSPSGRTYEQYF
TRBV5-6,.,.,TRBJ2-7,TGTGCCAGCAGCTTGGTACGGTACCTTTCCTACGAGCAGTACTTC,CASSLVRYLSYEQYF